These 32 T cell receptor beta chains were sequenced from one sample in a study of blood T cell repertoires in COVID-19. Generated by immunoSEQ multiplex PCR, the TCRdb table keeps only in-frame clones and is missing some. The sample lists 30,000 to 40,000 clones, over 75% occurring once. Sample: peripheral blood. The receptors were sampled from a woman aged 55-69 years with active COVID-19.

The chain combines TRBV23-1 with TRBJ2-7; 9 positions agree with TRBD2. TRBV23-1 carries the ORF label, with uncertain function. V lost 1 base, J lost 3 bases, and 13 bases stayed unmatched. The CDR3 totals 18 residues. The CDR3 region is CASSQFWGSGGRGYEQYF. CDR3 sequence (DNA): TGCGCCAGCAGTCAATTTTGGGGTAGCGGGGGCCGGGGCTACGAGCAGTACTTC.

This clone occurred once. The gene calls are TRBV10-3 and TRBJ2-3, with D possibly matching TRBD2 (5 bases). Trimming pared 6 bases from V and 0 bases from J, leaving 13 bases between. There are 15 residues in the CDR3. Germline V gene lookup returns CDR1 ENHRY and CDR2 SYGVKD. DNA of the CDR3: TGTGCCATCAGGACGACCGGGGTTAGCACAGATACGCAGTATTTT. Its protein is CAIRTTGVSTDTQYF.

A few counts support this clone. The chain employs TRBV11-2 and TRBJ1-1; D not resolved. This CDR3 comprises 16 residues. CDR1 is SGHAT, CDR2 FQNNGV, per germline. Trimming removed 2 bases from V and 0 bases from J, with 13 bases in between. CDR3 DNA: TGTGCCAGCAGCTTAAGTTCTCAGGCAATGAACACTGAAGCTTTCTTT. Amino acids: CASSLSSQAMNTEAFF.

This clone has more than one count but fewer than ten. The chain is built from TRBV7-8 and TRBJ1-5; D is unclear. V lost 6 bases to trimming and J lost 2 bases, with 14 bases between them. The CDR3 totals 15 residues. Germline V gene lookup returns CDR1 SGHVS and CDR2 FQNEAQ. This CDR3 is CASSQPSGRNQPQHF. Written as DNA, the CDR3 is TGTGCCAGCAGTCAACCCAGTGGCCGCAATCAGCCCCAGCATTTT.

V and J are TRBV5-6 and TRBJ2-5, with a weak D call TRBD2 (6 bases). V was shortened by 2 bases and J by 2 bases, with 13 bases between the two germline ends. Germline V gene sequence: CDR1 SGHDT, CDR2 YYEEEE. The length of the CDR3 is 15 residues. The DNA of the CDR3 is TGTGCCAGCAGCTTCACTCCGGGAGTTCAAGAGACCCAGTACTTC. It yields the protein CASSFTPGVQETQYF.

V usage is TRBV12-3 or TRBV12-4 and J usage is TRBJ2-2, with 7 bases identical to TRBD1. Unmatched junction bases numbered 4, after V lost 6 bases and J lost 6 bases. This CDR3 contains 13 residues. CDR3 sequence (DNA): TGTGCCAGCAGCCTTCAGGGGGCCGGGGAGCTGTTTTTT. Amino acids: CASSLQGAGELFF.

The rearrangement uses TRBV28 and TRBJ2-7; TRBD1 matches at 9 bases. Trimming cost V 8 bases and J 4 bases; bases outside gene matches: 15. Looked up from germline, CDR1 is MDHEN and CDR2 is SYDVKM. This CDR3 has 16 residues. The CDR3, as DNA: TGTGCCAGCCAGTTATCATTTGGGACAGGGTATTACGAGCAGTACTTC. Its translation is CASQLSFGTGYYEQYF.

The chain joins TRBV2 to TRBJ2-7; possible D gene TRBD1, 6 bases. Between the trimmed V and J ends, which lost 6 bases and 2 bases, there was a span of 14 bases. The CDR3 is made up of 14 amino acids. Germline assignment: CDR1 SNHLY and CDR2 FYNNEI. The CDR3 coding sequence is TGTGCCAGCAGACCCGGACAGCTCCCCTACGAGCAGTACTTC. This sequence encodes CASRPGQLPYEQYF.

In this sample, this clone turned up a few times. The chain links TRBV5-1 to TRBJ2-7, with TRBD1 as a possible D gene (5 bases). In germline, CDR1 is SGHRS, CDR2 YFSETQ. Trimming shortened V by 0 bases and J by 6 bases, and 19 bases separated the two germline ends. The length of the CDR3 is 16 residues. In DNA, the CDR3 is TGCGCCAGCAGCTTGGGTTGGCGGCAGGGTGTCACCGAGCAGTACTTC. It yields the protein CASSLGWRQGVTEQYF.

The V gene is TRBV7-3, the J gene TRBJ2-1; TRBD2 matches 10 bases. CDR1 and CDR2 from the germline V gene are SGHTA and FQGTGA. This CDR3 spans 20 amino acids. V was pared by 5 bases and J by 2 bases, with 18 bases of the junction left unmatched. CDR3 loop: CASSPAPGSGGAHTYNEQFF. CDR3 in DNA: TGTGCCAGCAGCCCCGCCCCAGGGAGCGGGGGGGCTCATACCTACAATGAGCAGTTCTTC.

This chain links TRBV20-1 with TRBJ2-5; D uncertain. CDR1 is DFQATT, CDR2 SNEGSKA, per germline (reference sequence). This CDR3 spans 10 amino acids. V lost 5 bases, J lost 5 bases, and 6 bases lay in between. The CDR3 protein is CSAAGETQYF. The CDR3 DNA reads TGCAGTGCTGCCGGGGAGACCCAGTACTTC.

The chain recombines TRBV5-1 with TRBJ2-5; TRBD2 matches at 13 bases. Trimming removed 6 bases from V and 5 bases from J; junction bases left unmatched: 13. This CDR3 comprises 17 residues. The germline V gene encodes CDR1 SGHRS and CDR2 YFSETQ. The CDR3 DNA is TGCGCCAGCACAAAATCAGGACTAGCGGGGGCCCGGGAGACCCAGTACTTC. Amino acid sequence: CASTKSGLAGARETQYF.

The chain uses TRBV2 and TRBJ2-1; 12 bases fit TRBD2. Trimming removed 6 bases from V and 5 bases from J; junction bases left unmatched: 2. The CDR3 runs to 14 residues. CDR1 is SNHLY and CDR2 is FYNNEI in the germline V gene. The DNA for the CDR3 is TGTGCCAGCAGCGGACTAGCGGGGAACAATGAGCAGTTCTTC. Amino acid sequence: CASSGLAGNNEQFF.

The chain employs TRBV7-9 and TRBJ2-5; D remains ambiguous. CDR1 and CDR2 (germline): SEHNR, FQNEAQ (reference sequence). V shed 5 bases and J shed 4 bases, with 14 bases lying between them. The length of the CDR3 is 14 residues. CDR3 nucleotides: TGTGCCAGCAGCCATGTTAACAAACGAGAGACCCAGTACTTC. It is translated as CASSHVNKRETQYF. The full variable domain, with the rest looked up from reference TRBV7-9 and TRBJ2-5, is DTGVSQNPRHKITKRGQNVTFRCDPISEHNRLYWYRQTLGQGPEFLTYFQNEAQLEKSRLLSDRFSAERPKGSFSTLEIQRTEQGDSAMYLCASSHVNKRETQYFGPGTRLLVL.

This clone appeared a single time. The rearrangement links TRBV7-2 to TRBJ2-1; TRBD2 matches at 7 bases. The CDR3 extends over 15 amino acids. With 4 bases clipped from V and 3 bases from J, the junction kept 6 bases outside the gene matches. The germline CDR1 and CDR2 sequences are SGHTA and FQGNSA. The CDR3 DNA reads TGTGCCAGCAGCTCGACCGGGACTAACTACAATGAGCAGTTCTTC. As protein: CASSSTGTNYNEQFF.

The rearrangement joins TRBV5-1 to TRBJ2-1, with TRBD2 matching over 7 bases. V lost 0 bases, J lost 10 bases, and 4 bases stayed unmatched. The CDR3 has 13 residues. Germline-derived CDR1 and CDR2 are SGHRS and YFSETQ. In DNA form, the CDR3 reads TGCGCCAGCAGCTTGGCCGAAGCGGGGGAGCAGTTCTTC. It translates to CASSLAEAGEQFF. The whole variable domain, filled in from reference TRBV5-1 and TRBJ2-1, reads KAGVTQTPRYLIKTRGQQVTLSCSPISGHRSVSWYQQTPGQGLQFLFEYFSETQRNKGNFPGRFSGRQFSNSRSEMNVSTLELGDSALYLCASSLAEAGEQFFGPGTRLTVL.

This sequence joins TRBV5-1 and TRBJ2-7; 9 bases are shared with TRBD1. The germline V gene has CDR1 SGHRS and CDR2 YFSETQ. V gave up 3 bases and J gave up 4 bases; unmatched junction bases: 2. The CDR3 has 13 residues. Here the CDR3 reads CASSYGTGYEQYF. In nucleotides, the CDR3 is TGCGCCAGCAGCTATGGGACAGGGTACGAGCAGTACTTC.

The chain links TRBV27 to TRBJ2-7; a possible D gene is TRBD1 (7 bases). The V and J ends lost 3 bases and 7 bases respectively, with 13 bases between them. The CDR3 is made up of 13 amino acids. In germline, CDR1 is MNHEY, CDR2 SMNVEV (reference sequence). CDR3 in amino acids: CASSFTGAGEQYF. The CDR3, as DNA: TGTGCCAGCAGTTTTACAGGGGCGGGGGAGCAGTACTTC.

V usage is TRBV7-6 and J usage is TRBJ2-7, with a weak D call TRBD2 (5 bases). V lost 5 bases to trimming and J lost 9 bases, with 26 bases between them. Per germline, CDR1 SGHVS and CDR2 FNYEAQ. The CDR3 has 16 amino acids. As DNA, the CDR3 is TGTGCCAGCAGCCCCCGTGGGCAAGCTAGCCGGGTGCCGCAGTACTTC. Translating gives CASSPRGQASRVPQYF.

The chain is built from TRBV2 and TRBJ1-2; D is ambiguous. The germline CDR1 and CDR2 sequences are SNHLY and FYNNEI. The CDR3 is 13 residues long. Trimming left V 8 bases short and J 3 bases short, with 13 bases between. The CDR3 protein is CASSPEEHYGYTF. CDR3 sequence (DNA): TGTGCCAGCTCTCCGGAGGAGCACTATGGCTACACCTTC.

This rearrangement joins TRBV9 to TRBJ2-7; maybe TRBD1 (5 bases). Trimming took off 0 bases at V and 1 base at J, with 11 bases between the two ends. The CDR3 is 15 amino acids. Per the germline V gene, CDR1 is SGDLS and CDR2 is YYNGEE. Here the CDR3 DNA reads TGTGCCAGCAGCGTAGGCGACAGTAATTCCTACGAGCAGTACTTC. Protein sequence: CASSVGDSNSYEQYF.

This clone was seen a few times. The genes are TRBV6-4 and TRBJ2-7; a possible D gene is TRBD1 (7 bases). Trimming removed 6 bases from V and 5 bases from J, with 17 bases in between. Germline V gene sequence: CDR1 MRHNA, CDR2 SNTAGT. This CDR3 is built from 14 residues. The DNA of the CDR3 is TGTGCCAGCAGGTCCAGGGGGGATATCCACGAGCAGTACTTC. The encoded protein is CASRSRGDIHEQYF.

The chain joins TRBV11-2 to TRBJ1-1; D is perhaps TRBD1 (5 bases). The CDR3 has 14 amino acids. The germline V gene encodes CDR1 SGHAT and CDR2 FQNNGV. Trimming pared 5 bases from V and 10 bases from J, leaving 20 bases between. The CDR3 region is CASSPRPGETVAFF. The CDR3 DNA sequence: TGTGCCAGCAGCCCCCGCCCGGGGGAAACAGTAGCTTTCTTT.

V and J are TRBV19 and TRBJ2-3, with D maybe TRBD2 (6 bases). The V and J ends lost 3 bases and 2 bases respectively, with 21 bases between them. The CDR3 runs 18 residues. Germline V gene lookup returns CDR1 LNHDA and CDR2 SQIVND (reference sequence). Here the CDR3 reads CASSMGLIRGSLTDTQYF. The CDR3, as DNA: TGTGCCAGTAGTATGGGACTGATCCGGGGCAGTCTCACAGATACGCAGTATTTT.

This clone occurred a few times. The V call is TRBV2, the J call TRBJ1-5, with D possibly TRBD1 on 6 matching bases. The CDR3 sequence is 14 residues long. The germline V gene has CDR1 SNHLY and CDR2 FYNNEI. The V gene lost 2 bases and the J gene lost 3 bases, with 8 bases spanning the gap. The CDR3 protein is CASSETGFNQPQHF. DNA for the CDR3: TGTGCCAGCAGTGAAACAGGGTTCAATCAGCCCCAGCATTTT. Using reference TRBV2 and TRBJ1-5 for the parts outside the CDR3, the full variable domain is EPEVTQTPSHQVTQMGQEVILRCVPISNHLYFYWYRQILGQKVEFLVSFYNNEISEKSEIFDDQFSVERPDGSNFTLKIRSTKLEDSAMYFCASSETGFNQPQHFGDGTRLSIL.

This clone was detected a few times. The V and J genes are TRBV6-9 and TRBJ2-3; the D gene is possibly TRBD2 (5 bases). Germline values: CDR1 MNHGY, CDR2 SVAAGI. The CDR3 runs 15 residues. V was clipped by 8 bases and J by 8 bases, with 23 bases between them. CDR3 amino acids: CASCPGFSPGCTQYF. CDR3 DNA: TGTGCCAGCTGCCCGGGGTTCTCGCCGGGGTGTACGCAGTATTTT.

The chain uses TRBV28 and TRBJ2-1; TRBD2 aligns across 11 bases. Germline V gives CDR1 MDHEN, CDR2 SYDVKM. The ends lost 7 bases at V and 1 base at J; junction bases unmatched: 9. The CDR3 spans 17 residues. The CDR3 DNA reads TGTGCCAGCACCTCGCGGACTAGCGGGCTATCCTACAATGAGCAGTTCTTC. Amino acid sequence: CASTSRTSGLSYNEQFF.

V and J are TRBV11-2 and TRBJ2-7, with D tentatively TRBD1 (5 bases). V was cut by 5 bases and J by 0 bases, with 14 bases left in between. Germline V gives CDR1 SGHAT, CDR2 FQNNGV. There are 15 residues in the CDR3. Written as DNA, the CDR3 is TGTGCCAGCAGCCCCCTGGGGCTGGCCTCCTACGAGCAGTACTTC. Protein: CASSPLGLASYEQYF.

This chain connects TRBV5-1 to TRBJ1-1; D gene unclear. The CDR3 runs 12 residues. Trimming cost V 7 bases and J 7 bases, with 14 bases left between them. CDR1 and CDR2 from the germline V gene are SGHRS and YFSETQ. Here the CDR3 reads CASRHSGSEAFF. The CDR3 nucleotides are TGCGCCAGCCGACACAGTGGGAGTGAAGCTTTCTTT.

As DNA, the CDR3 is TGTGCCTGGAGTACAAGAGGGGAGACCCAGTACTTC. Protein sequence: CAWSTRGETQYF. The chain uses TRBV30 and TRBJ2-5; D is perhaps TRBD2 (5 bases). From germline, CDR1 is GTSNPN and CDR2 SVGIG (reference sequence). V dropped 2 bases and J dropped 5 bases, with 9 bases sitting between them. The CDR3 contains 12 residues.

V usage is TRBV30 and J usage is TRBJ2-5; TRBD2 agrees at 10 bases. Germline lookup yields CDR1 GTSNPN and CDR2 SVGIG (reference sequence). J gave up 5 bases and V 0 bases, and 6 bases lay outside the gene matches. The CDR3 spans 15 residues. DNA of the CDR3: TGTGCCTGGAGTGTCTCGGGACTAGCGACGGAGACCCAGTACTTC. Its protein product is CAWSVSGLATETQYF.

This clone is a singleton in its sample. The chain has TRBV29-1 and TRBJ2-2; the match to TRBD1 covers 9 bases. CDR3 length: 13 residues. With 7 bases clipped from V and 5 bases from J, the junction kept 5 bases outside the gene matches. CDR1 is SQVTM, CDR2 ANQGSEA, per germline. This CDR3 is CSAGTGSTGELFF. The CDR3 DNA sequence: TGCAGCGCCGGGACAGGGTCAACCGGGGAGCTGTTTTTT.